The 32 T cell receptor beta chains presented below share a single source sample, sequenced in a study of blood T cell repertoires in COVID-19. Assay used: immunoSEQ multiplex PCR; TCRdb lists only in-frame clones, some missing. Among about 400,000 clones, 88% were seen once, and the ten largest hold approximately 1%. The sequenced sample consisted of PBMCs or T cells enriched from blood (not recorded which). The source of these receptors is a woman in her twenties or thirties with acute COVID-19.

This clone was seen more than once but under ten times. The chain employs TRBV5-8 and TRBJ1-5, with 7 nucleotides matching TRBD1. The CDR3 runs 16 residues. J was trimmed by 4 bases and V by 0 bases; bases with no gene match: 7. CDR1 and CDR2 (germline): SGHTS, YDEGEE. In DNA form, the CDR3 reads TGTGCCAGCAGCTTGGAGGAGGGGGCACGGAATCAGCCCCAGCATTTT. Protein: CASSLEEGARNQPQHF.

Written as DNA, the CDR3 is TGTGCCAGCTCCGAGATCGAGCAGTACTTC. It specifies CASSEIEQYF. V gene TRBV6-5 combines with J gene TRBJ2-7; D is unresolved. The CDR3 runs to 10 residues. Trimming removed 8 bases at V and 6 bases at J, with 8 bases between. Germline V CDR1 and CDR2: MNHEY, SVGAGI.

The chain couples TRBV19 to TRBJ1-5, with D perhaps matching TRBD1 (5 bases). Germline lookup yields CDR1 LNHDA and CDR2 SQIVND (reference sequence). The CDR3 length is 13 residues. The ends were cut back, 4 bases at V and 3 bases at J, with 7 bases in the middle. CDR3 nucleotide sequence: TGTGCCAGTAGTACAGGGCCCAATCAGCCCCAGCATTTT. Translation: CASSTGPNQPQHF. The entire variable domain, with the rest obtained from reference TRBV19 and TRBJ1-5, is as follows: DGGITQSPKYLFRKEGQNVTLSCEQNLNHDAMYWYRQDPGQGLRLIYYSQIVNDFQKGDIAEGYSVSREKKESFPLTVTSAQKNPTAFYLCASSTGPNQPQHFGDGTRLSIL.

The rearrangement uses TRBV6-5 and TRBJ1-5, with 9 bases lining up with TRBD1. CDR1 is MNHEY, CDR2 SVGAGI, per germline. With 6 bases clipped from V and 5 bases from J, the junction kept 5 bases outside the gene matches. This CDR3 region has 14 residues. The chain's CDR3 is CASRLDRGDQPQHF. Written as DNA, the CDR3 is TGTGCCAGCAGATTAGACAGGGGGGATCAGCCCCAGCATTTT.

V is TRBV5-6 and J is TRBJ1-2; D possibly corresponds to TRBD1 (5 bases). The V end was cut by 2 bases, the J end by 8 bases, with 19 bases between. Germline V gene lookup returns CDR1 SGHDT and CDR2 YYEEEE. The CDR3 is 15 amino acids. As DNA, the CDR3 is TGTGCCAGCAGCTTTAATTGGGGCAGCGCCTGGGGCTACACCTTC. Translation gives CASSFNWGSAWGYTF.

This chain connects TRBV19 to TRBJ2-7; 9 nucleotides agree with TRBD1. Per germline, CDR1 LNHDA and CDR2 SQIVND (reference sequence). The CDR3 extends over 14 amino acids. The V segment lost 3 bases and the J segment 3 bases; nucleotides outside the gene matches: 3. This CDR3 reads CASSIRDRVYEQYF. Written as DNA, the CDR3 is TGTGCCAGTAGTATCCGGGACAGGGTCTACGAGCAGTACTTC.

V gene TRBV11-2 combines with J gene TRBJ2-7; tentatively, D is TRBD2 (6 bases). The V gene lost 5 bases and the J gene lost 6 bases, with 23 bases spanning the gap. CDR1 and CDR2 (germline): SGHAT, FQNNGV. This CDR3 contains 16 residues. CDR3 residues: CASSVTSPRRSSEQYF. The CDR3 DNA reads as TGTGCCAGCAGCGTCACTAGCCCTCGACGCTCTTCCGAGCAGTACTTC.

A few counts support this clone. The CDR3 loop is CSASEGAGETQYF. The CDR3 DNA is TGCAGTGCTAGTGAGGGGGCTGGGGAGACCCAGTACTTC. The chain carries TRBV20-1 and TRBJ2-5; TRBD1 matches at 7 bases. The V and J ends lost 3 bases and 5 bases, in that order; junction bases with no gene match: 6. Germline loops: CDR1 DFQATT, CDR2 SNEGSKA (reference sequence). The CDR3 runs to 13 residues.

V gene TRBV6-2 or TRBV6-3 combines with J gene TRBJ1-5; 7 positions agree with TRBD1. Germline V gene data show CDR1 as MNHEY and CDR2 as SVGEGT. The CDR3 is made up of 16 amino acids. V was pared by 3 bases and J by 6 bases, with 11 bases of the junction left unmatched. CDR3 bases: TGTGCCAGCAGTTATTGGCGGGACAGAGGCGTTCAGCCCCAGCATTTT. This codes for CASSYWRDRGVQPQHF.

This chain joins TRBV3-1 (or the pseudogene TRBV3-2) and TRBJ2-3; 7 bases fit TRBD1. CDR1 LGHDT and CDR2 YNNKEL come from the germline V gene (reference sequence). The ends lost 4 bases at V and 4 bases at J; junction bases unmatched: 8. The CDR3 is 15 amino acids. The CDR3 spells CASSPRGRRPDTQYF. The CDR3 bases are TGTGCCAGCAGCCCTAGGGGGCGAAGGCCAGATACGCAGTATTTT.

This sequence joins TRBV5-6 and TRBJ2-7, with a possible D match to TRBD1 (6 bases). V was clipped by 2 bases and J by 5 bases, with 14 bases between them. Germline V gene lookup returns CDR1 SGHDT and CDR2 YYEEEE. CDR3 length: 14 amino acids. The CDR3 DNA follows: TGTGCCAGCAGCTTCCCCGGCAGGGGCGACGAGCAGTACTTC. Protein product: CASSFPGRGDEQYF.

Here the CDR3 DNA reads TGTGCCTGGAGTGAACGTAACACTCGACTAGCTTTAAAGCCCGGGGAGCTGTTTTTT. This sequence encodes CAWSERNTRLALKPGELFF. The J gene is TRBJ2-2, the V gene TRBV30, with TRBD2 matching 7 bases. The V and J ends lost 1 base and 6 bases, in that order; junction bases with no gene match: 20. This CDR3 region has 19 residues. Germline assignment: CDR1 GTSNPN and CDR2 SVGIG (reference sequence).

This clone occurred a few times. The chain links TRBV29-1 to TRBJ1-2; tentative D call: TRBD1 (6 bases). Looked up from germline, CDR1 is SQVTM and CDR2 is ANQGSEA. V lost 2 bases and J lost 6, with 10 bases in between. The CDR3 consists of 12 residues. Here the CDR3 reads CSVETAGDGYTF. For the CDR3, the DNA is TGCAGCGTTGAAACGGCAGGGGATGGCTACACCTTC.

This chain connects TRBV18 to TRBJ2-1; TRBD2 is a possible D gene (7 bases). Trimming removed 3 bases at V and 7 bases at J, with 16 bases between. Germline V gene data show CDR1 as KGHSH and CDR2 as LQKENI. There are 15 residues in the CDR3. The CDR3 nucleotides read TGTGCCAGCTCACCGAGCACCGGGGGGCTGAATGAGCAGTTCTTC. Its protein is CASSPSTGGLNEQFF. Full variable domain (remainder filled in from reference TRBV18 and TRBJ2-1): NAGVMQNPRHLVRRRGQEARLRCSPMKGHSHVYWYRQLPEEGLKFMVYLQKENIIDESGMPKERFSAEFPKEGPSILRIQQVVRGDSAAYFCASSPSTGGLNEQFFGPGTRLTVL.

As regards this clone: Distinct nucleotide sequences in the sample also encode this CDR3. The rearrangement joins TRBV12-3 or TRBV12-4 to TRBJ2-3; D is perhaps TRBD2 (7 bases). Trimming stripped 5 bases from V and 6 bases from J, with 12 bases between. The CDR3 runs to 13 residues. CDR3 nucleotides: TGTGCCAGCAGTCTTGGGGGGGCGGATACGCAGTATTTT. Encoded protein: CASSLGGADTQYF.

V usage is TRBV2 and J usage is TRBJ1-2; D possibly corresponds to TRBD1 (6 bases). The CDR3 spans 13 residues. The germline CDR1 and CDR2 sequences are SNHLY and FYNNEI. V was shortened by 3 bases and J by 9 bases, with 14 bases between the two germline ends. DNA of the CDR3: TGTGCCAGCAGTGAGCGGGGGCCCCAAAGCTACACCTTC. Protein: CASSERGPQSYTF.

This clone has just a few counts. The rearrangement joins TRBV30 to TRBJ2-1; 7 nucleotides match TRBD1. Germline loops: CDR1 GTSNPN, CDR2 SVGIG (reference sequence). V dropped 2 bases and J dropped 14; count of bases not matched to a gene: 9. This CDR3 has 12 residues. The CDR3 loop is CAWSLPRQGKFF. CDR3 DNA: TGTGCCTGGAGTCTTCCCCGACAGGGAAAGTTCTTC.

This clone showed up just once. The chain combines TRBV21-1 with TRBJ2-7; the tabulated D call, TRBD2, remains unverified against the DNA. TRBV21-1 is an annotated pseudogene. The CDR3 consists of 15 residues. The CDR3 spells CASSNWETHSYEQYF. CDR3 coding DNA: TGTGCCAGCAGCAACTGGGAGACGCACTCCTACGAGCAGTACTTC.

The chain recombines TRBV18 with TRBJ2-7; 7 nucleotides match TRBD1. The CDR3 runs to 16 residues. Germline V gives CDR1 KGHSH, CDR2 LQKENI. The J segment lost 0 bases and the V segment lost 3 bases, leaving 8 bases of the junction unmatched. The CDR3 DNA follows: TGTGCCAGCTCACCTTATGGACAGGTACCCTCCTACGAGCAGTACTTC. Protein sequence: CASSPYGQVPSYEQYF.

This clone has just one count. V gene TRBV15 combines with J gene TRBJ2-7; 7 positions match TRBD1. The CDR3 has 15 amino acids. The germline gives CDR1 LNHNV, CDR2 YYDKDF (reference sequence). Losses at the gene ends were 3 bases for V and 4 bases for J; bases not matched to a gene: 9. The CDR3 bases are TGTGCCACCAGCAGGGGGACAGCAAAGACTTACGAGCAGTACTTC. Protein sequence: CATSRGTAKTYEQYF.

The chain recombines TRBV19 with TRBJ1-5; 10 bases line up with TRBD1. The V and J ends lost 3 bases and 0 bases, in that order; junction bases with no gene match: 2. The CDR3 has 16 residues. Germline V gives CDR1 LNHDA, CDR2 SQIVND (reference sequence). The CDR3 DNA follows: TGTGCCAGTAGTATGGGGACAGGGGTTAGCAATCAGCCCCAGCATTTT. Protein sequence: CASSMGTGVSNQPQHF.

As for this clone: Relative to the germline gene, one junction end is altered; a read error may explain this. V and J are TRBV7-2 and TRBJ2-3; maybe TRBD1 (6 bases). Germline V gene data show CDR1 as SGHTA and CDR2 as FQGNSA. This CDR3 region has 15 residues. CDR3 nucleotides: TGTGCCAGCAGCTTAATGGGGGCGCCTACAGGTACGCAGTATTTT. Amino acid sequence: CASSLMGAPTGTQYF.

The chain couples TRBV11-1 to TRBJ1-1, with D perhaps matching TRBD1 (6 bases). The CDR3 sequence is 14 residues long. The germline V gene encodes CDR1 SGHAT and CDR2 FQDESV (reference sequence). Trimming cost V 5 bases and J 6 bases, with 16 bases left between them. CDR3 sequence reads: CASSPAGTKSEAFF. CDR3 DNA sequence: TGTGCCAGCAGCCCCGCCGGGACAAAGTCTGAAGCTTTCTTT.

The CDR3 region is CASSEAPGVPYEQYF. CDR3 bases: TGTGCCAGCAGTGAAGCGCCAGGGGTCCCCTACGAGCAGTACTTC. This chain connects TRBV2 to TRBJ2-7; maybe TRBD1 (6 bases). The V end lost 0 bases, the J end lost 2 bases, and 11 bases lay between the germline ends. CDR3 length equals 15 residues. The V gene's germline CDR1 is SNHLY and CDR2 FYNNEI.

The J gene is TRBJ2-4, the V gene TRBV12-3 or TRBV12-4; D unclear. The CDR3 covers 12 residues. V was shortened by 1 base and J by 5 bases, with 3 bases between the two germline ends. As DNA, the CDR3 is TGTGCCAGCAGTTTAGGCGAAAACATTCAGTACTTC. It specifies CASSLGENIQYF.

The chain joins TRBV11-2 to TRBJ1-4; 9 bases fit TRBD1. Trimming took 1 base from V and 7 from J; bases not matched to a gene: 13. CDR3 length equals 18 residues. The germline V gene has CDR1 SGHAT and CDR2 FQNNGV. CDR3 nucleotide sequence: TGTGCCAGCAGCTTAGGATTAAAACCGGGACAGGGTAGTGAAAAACTGTTTTTT. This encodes CASSLGLKPGQGSEKLFF.

CDR3 nucleotides: TGTGCCAGCAGGGGGACAGGGTACACTGAAGCTTTCTTT. The encoded protein is CASRGTGYTEAFF. The chain carries TRBV12-3 or TRBV12-4 and TRBJ1-1, with 9 positions matching TRBD1. CDR3 length: 13 residues. The trim removed 6 bases at V and 3 bases at J, leaving 2 bases unmatched.

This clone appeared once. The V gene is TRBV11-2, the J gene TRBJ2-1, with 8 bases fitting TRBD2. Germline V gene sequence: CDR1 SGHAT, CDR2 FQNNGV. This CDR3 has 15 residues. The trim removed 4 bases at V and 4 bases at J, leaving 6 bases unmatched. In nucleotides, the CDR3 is TGTGCCAGCAGCTCCCGAGGACTAGCATACAATGAGCAGTTCTTC. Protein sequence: CASSSRGLAYNEQFF.

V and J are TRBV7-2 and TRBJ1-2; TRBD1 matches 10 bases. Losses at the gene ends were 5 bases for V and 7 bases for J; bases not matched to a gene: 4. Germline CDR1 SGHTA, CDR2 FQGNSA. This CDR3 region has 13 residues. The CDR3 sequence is CASSRTGGGGYTF. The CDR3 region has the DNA TGTGCCAGCAGCCGGACAGGGGGGGGTGGCTACACCTTC.

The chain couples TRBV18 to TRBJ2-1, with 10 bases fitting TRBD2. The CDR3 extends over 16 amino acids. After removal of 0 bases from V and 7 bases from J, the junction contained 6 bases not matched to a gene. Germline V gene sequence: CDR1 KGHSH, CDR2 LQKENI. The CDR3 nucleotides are TGTGCCAGCTCACCACCTTCAGCGGGGGGGCAGAATGAGCAGTTCTTC. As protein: CASSPPSAGGQNEQFF. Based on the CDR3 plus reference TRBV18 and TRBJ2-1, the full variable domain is NAGVMQNPRHLVRRRGQEARLRCSPMKGHSHVYWYRQLPEEGLKFMVYLQKENIIDESGMPKERFSAEFPKEGPSILRIQQVVRGDSAAYFCASSPPSAGGQNEQFFGPGTRLTVL.

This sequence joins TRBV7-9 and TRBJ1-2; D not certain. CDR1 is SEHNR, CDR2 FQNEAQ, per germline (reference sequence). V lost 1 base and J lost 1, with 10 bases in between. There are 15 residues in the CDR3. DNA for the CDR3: TGTGCCAGCAGCTTAGTTGCACTCCGTAACTATGGCTACACCTTC. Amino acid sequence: CASSLVALRNYGYTF.

The DNA of the CDR3 is TGTGCCAGCAGCTTGGGGGGCCACGAGCAGTACTTC. This encodes CASSLGGHEQYF. V usage is TRBV5-8 and J usage is TRBJ2-7; weak D call: TRBD1 (5 bases). The CDR3 sequence is 12 residues long. V lost 0 bases and J lost 5, with 6 bases in between. Per germline, CDR1 SGHTS and CDR2 YDEGEE. Full variable domain (rest looked up from reference TRBV5-8 and TRBJ2-7): EAGVTQSPTHLIKTRGQQATLRCSPISGHTSVYWYQQALGLGLQFLLWYDEGEERNRGNFPPRFSGRQFPNYSSELNVNALELEDSALYLCASSLGGHEQYFGPGTRLTVT.